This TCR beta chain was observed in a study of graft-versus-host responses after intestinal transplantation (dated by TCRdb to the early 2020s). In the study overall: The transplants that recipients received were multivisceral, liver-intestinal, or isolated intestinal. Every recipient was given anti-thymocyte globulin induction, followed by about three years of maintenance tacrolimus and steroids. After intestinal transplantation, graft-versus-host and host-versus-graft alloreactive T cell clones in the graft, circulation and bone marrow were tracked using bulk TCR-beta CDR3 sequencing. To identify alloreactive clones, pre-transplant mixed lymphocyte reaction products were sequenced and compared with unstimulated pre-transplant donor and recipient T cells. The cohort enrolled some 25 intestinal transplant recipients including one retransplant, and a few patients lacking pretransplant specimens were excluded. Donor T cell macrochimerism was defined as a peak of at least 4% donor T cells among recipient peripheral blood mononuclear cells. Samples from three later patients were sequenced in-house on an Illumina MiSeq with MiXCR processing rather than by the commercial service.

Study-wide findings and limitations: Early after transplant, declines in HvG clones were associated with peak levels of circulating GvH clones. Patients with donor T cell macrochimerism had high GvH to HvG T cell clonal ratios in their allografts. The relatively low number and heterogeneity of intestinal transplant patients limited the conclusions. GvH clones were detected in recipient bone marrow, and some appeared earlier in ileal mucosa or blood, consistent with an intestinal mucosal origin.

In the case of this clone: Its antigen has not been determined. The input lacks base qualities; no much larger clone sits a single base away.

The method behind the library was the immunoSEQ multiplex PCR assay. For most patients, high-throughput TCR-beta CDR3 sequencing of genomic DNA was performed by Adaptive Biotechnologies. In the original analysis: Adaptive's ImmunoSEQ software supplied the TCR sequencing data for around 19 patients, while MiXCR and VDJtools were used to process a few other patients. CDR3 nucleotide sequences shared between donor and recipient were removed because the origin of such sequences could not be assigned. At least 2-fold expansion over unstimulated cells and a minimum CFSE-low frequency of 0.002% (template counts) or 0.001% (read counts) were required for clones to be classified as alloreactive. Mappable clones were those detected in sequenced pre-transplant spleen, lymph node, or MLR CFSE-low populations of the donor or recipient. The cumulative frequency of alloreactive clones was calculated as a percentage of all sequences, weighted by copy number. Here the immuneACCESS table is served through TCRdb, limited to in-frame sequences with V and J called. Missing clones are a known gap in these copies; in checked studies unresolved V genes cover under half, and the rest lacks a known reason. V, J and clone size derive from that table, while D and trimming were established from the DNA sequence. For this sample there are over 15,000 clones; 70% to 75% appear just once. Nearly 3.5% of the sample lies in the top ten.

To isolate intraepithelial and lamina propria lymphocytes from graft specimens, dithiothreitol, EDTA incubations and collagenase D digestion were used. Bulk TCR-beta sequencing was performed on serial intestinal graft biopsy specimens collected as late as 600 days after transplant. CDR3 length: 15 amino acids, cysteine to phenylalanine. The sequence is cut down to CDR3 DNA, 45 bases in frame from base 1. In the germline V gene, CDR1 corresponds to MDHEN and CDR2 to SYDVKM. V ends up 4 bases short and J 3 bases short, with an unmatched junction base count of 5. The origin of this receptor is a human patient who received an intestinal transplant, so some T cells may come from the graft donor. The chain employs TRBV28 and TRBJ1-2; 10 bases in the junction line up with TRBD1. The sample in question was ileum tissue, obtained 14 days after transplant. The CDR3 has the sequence CASSSGQGSHYGYTF. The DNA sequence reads TGTGCCAGCAGTTCGGGACAGGGGAGCCACTATGGCTACACCTTC.